The source of this T cell receptor beta chain is a study of OX40 agonist ivuxolimab in advanced cancers. For the study at large: The treatment was a fully human IgG2 OX40 agonist, ivuxolimab. Enrolled patients in dose escalation had cancers that were hepatocellular carcinoma, melanoma, renal cell or head and neck cancer. Of mixed ages from roughly 23 to 80 and averaging roughly 64 years, the group was around 78% male. Whole-study findings and limits: The 0.1-3.0 mg/kg partial responders had among the lowest clonal expansion.

This clone appeared once. No antigen is known for it. The CDR3 sequence is 15 residues long. V lost 2 bases to trimming and J lost 6 bases, with 16 bases between them. The germline V gene has CDR1 MNHNS and CDR2 SASEGT. Profiled with immunoSEQ multiplex PCR; TCRdb holds only in-frame clones, not every one. The sample carries approximately 70,000 clones, about 90% recorded once. The rearrangement uses TRBV6-1 and TRBJ1-1; unclear D gene. The sequencing used CD4+ or CD8+ T cells sorted from blood, collected in a trial of the OX40 agonist ivuxolimab. The clonotype originates from an adult with an advanced solid tumor such as melanoma, head and neck, liver or kidney cancer. The CDR3 loop is CASSEIRGSVAEAFF. CDR3 sequence (DNA): TGTGCCAGCAGTGAAATCCGGGGTTCTGTCGCTGAAGCTTTCTTT.